These T cell receptor beta chains were read from a single sample in a study of T cells after posttransplantation cyclophosphamide. Profiling relied on immunoSEQ multiplex PCR, and the TCRdb table lists in-frame clones only, not all of them. This sample has around 15,000 clones, with 85% found just once. This specimen was PBMCs, taken after allogeneic stem cell transplant with calcineurin inhibitor and methotrexate. Source of these receptors: a young adult female patient who received an allogeneic stem cell transplant from an unrelated donor, was CMV-positive, and had acute and chronic GVHD. Some of the T cells might come from the graft donor. The CDR3 runs from the conserved cysteine through the conserved F or W. The D gene is left open where the match is weak. Expanded clones are given a class, and other clones once, few, many or no size at all.

J: TRBJ2-1; D: NA; size: NA; V: TRBV11-2; DNA: TGTGCCAGCAGCTTGGGCAACAATGAGCAGTTCTTC; CDR3: CASSLGNNEQFF
J: TRBJ2-5; D: NA; size: NA; V: TRBV7-9; DNA: TGTGCCAGCAGCCCGGGGGGCAGGGAGACCCAGTACTTC; CDR3: CASSPGGRETQYF
J: TRBJ2-1; D: TRBD2; size: NA; V: TRBV7-6; DNA: TGTGCCAGCAGCTTAACCCGAGCGGGAGTGGAAGAGCAGTTCTTC; CDR3: CASSLTRAGVEEQFF
J: TRBJ2-2; D: TRBD1; size: NA; V: TRBV5-1; DNA: TGCGCCAGCAGCCGCCCAGGGGGAGTCCACACCGGGGAGCTGTTTTTT; CDR3: CASSRPGGVHTGELFF
J: TRBJ2-7; D: TRBD2; size: few; V: TRBV5-1; DNA: TGCGCCAGCAGCTTGGAGCTAGCGGGAGACGAGCAGTACTTC; CDR3: CASSLELAGDEQYF
J: TRBJ2-5; D: NA; size: NA; V: TRBV11-2; DNA: TGTGCCAGCAGCCAACAAGAGACCCAGTACTTC; CDR3: CASSQQETQYF
J: TRBJ2-4; D: NA; size: NA; V: TRBV6-1; DNA: TGTGCCAGCAGTGGCCGAGGGGGGGGAAACATTCAGTACTTC; CDR3: CASSGRGGGNIQYF
J: TRBJ2-2; D: NA; size: NA; V: TRBV6-5; DNA: TGTGCCAGCAGCCCTAGCGTTAACACCGGGGAGCTGTTTTTT; CDR3: CASSPSVNTGELFF
J: TRBJ2-7; D: NA; size: NA; V: TRBV4-1; DNA: TGCGCCAGCAGCCAAGACGCGGCTAGCAGTTCCTACGAGCAGTACTTC; CDR3: CASSQDAASSSYEQYF
J: TRBJ2-2; D: NA; size: NA; V: TRBV2; DNA: TGTGCCAGCAGTGGAGGTGGGGGACTCCCCTCGTCCGGGGAGCTGTTTTTT; CDR3: CASSGGGGLPSSGELFF
J: TRBJ2-5; D: TRBD1; size: NA; V: TRBV6-6; DNA: TGTGCCAGCAGTTACCTACCACAGGGGGCCCAAGAGACCCAGTACTTC; CDR3: CASSYLPQGAQETQYF
J: TRBJ2-7; D: NA; size: few; V: TRBV7-2; DNA: TGTGCCAGCAGCTTAGTACGGGACATCAGTTACGAGCAGTACTTC; CDR3: CASSLVRDISYEQYF
J: TRBJ1-5; D: NA; size: NA; V: TRBV6-1; DNA: TGTGCCAGCGGTACAGGGCTCGGCAATCAGCCCCAGCATTTT; CDR3: CASGTGLGNQPQHF
J: TRBJ2-1; D: NA; size: NA; V: TRBV7-9; DNA: TGTGCCAGCAGCTTATCGCGTTTTGAGCAGTTCTTC; CDR3: CASSLSRFEQFF
J: TRBJ2-1; D: NA; size: NA; V: TRBV28; DNA: TGTGCCAGCAGTTCTCTCAGGGGATGGGAAAGCTCCTACAATGAGCAGTTCTTC; CDR3: CASSSLRGWESSYNEQFF
J: TRBJ1-2; D: NA; size: NA; V: TRBV6-1; DNA: TGTGCCAGCAGTGAGGAGCGGGGGGCCAACTATGGCTACACCTTC; CDR3: CASSEERGANYGYTF
J: TRBJ1-2; D: NA; size: NA; V: TRBV27; DNA: TGTGCCAGCAGTTTATCCCGGGACAAGATTAACTATGGCTACACCTTC; CDR3: CASSLSRDKINYGYTF
J: TRBJ1-1; D: TRBD1; size: NA; V: TRBV19; DNA: TGTGCCAGTAAATACAGGGGCCGGGCCACTGAAGCTTTCTTT; CDR3: CASKYRGRATEAFF